This TCR beta chain was identified in a study of T cell responses to AZD1222 COVID-19 vaccine. Remarks on this clone: Its antigen is still unknown.

Findings of the study overall: Females outnumbered males among donors, who were mostly white British; clonal diversity was possibly underestimated. Epitopes outside B.1.351 and B.1.1.7 mutated regions reportedly drew nearly half of spike TCRs. Vaccine-associated CD4 TCRs spanned spike, dominant at 160-218 and 743-854.

Between the trimmed V and J ends, which lost 4 bases and 0 bases, there was a span of 13 bases. This CDR3 is built from 15 residues. Germline CDR1 is SGHRS and CDR2 is YFSETQ. Sequenced by immunoSEQ multiplex PCR; TCRdb stores in-frame clones only, minus some. This repertoire shows over 100,000 clones, 70% to 90% found once; its top ten account for more than 7.5%. The sequence was obtained from an adult in good health. The input for sequencing was peripheral blood, taken on day 0 of AZD1222 vaccination. The V gene is TRBV5-1, the J gene TRBJ2-5; the D is unclear. CDR3 amino acids: CASSLQAGYQETQYF. The CDR3 region has the DNA TGCGCCAGCAGCCTCCAAGCCGGCTACCAAGAGACCCAGTACTTC.